This section outlines one T cell receptor beta chain sequence together with its context. This sample is drawn from a study of blood T cell repertoires in COVID-19. On the study more broadly: Acute and convalescent COVID-19 samples came from the United States, Italy and Spain.

This CDR3 contains 16 residues. V lost 3 bases to trimming and J lost 4 bases; unmatched junction nucleotides: 11. In germline, CDR1 is MNHEY, CDR2 SMNVEV (reference sequence). The recovered donors of Cohort 3 showed two negative PCRs, clearance, or symptom resolution. Clones were read by immunoSEQ multiplex PCR, and TCRdb kept only the in-frame ones, dropping some. This sample yields 250,000 to 350,000 clones, of which more than 90% are seen a single time; roughly 20% belongs to the top ten. This sequence originates from a young woman who had recovered from COVID-19. V is TRBV27 and J is TRBJ1-2; 7 bases fit TRBD1. The sequenced material came from PBMCs or T cells enriched from blood (not recorded which). The CDR3 nucleotides read TGTGCCAGCAGTTTCCGGGACAGCCGCCCCAGCTATGGCTACACCTTC. This codes for CASSFRDSRPSYGYTF.